In its sample, the clone carrying this T cell receptor (beta chain) was seen many times. Its antigen remains unidentified. The data belong to a study of spatial heterogeneity in lung cancer. Regarding the study as a whole: Ubiquitous, expanded tumor-derived TCRs were more frequently observed in blood at resection than at follow-up.

A unique molecular identifier was attached to every TCR cDNA molecule. In TCRdb, the 5' RACE reads were re-called with MiXCR into one record per CDR3 protein. The table records more than 45,000 distinct CDR3 sequences, about 5.8% of them present only once. Time point of the sample: sample taken at primary tumor resection. The donors comprised about 69 untreated early-stage non-small cell lung cancer patients. The input material, whole RNA from tumor, nontumor lung or frozen PBMC, was sequenced unsorted. The sequences come from PBMCs, collected at surgery. This sequence was found in a male donor with early-stage non-small cell lung cancer.

The CDR3, as DNA: TGTGCCAGCATCAGAAACAGGGGCACTGAAGCTTTCTTT. Protein sequence: CASIRNRGTEAFF. V is TRBV7-8 and J is TRBJ1-1; 7 bases match TRBD1. The CDR3 has 13 amino acids. Germline loops: CDR1 SGHVS, CDR2 FQNEAQ. With 7 bases clipped from V and 4 bases from J, the junction kept 6 bases outside the gene matches.